This T cell receptor beta chain stems from a study of blood T cell repertoires in COVID-19. Study-wide background: The United States, Italy and Spain supplied acute and convalescent COVID-19 samples. T cells, B-cell-depleted T cells, or PBMCs supplied cDNA or gDNA.

In the authors' workflow: Amplified reference gene primers provided the basis for estimating nucleated cell counts. Here immunoSEQ multiplex PCR was the method, and the copy in TCRdb shows in-frame clones only, minus some. V, J and clone size are those of that table, while D and trimming were read from the DNA. The sample holds around 200,000 clones; around nine tenths are singletons and the top ten take roughly 3.3%. Per germline, CDR1 MDHEN and CDR2 SYDVKM. The V end lost 3 bases, the J end lost 0 bases, and 6 bases lay between the germline ends. There are 14 residues in the CDR3. The sequence derives from a man between 65 and 79 years old with acute or convalescent COVID-19. The chain combines TRBV28 with TRBJ1-3; D gene ambiguous. The sequencing sample was made of peripheral blood. Here the CDR3 reads CASSLRHSGNTIYF. CDR3 DNA: TGTGCCAGCAGTTTGCGCCACTCTGGAAACACCATATATTTT.